These T cell receptor beta chains were read from a single sample in a study of blood T cell repertoires in COVID-19. Clones were read by immunoSEQ multiplex PCR, and TCRdb kept only the in-frame ones, dropping some. The sample lists fewer than 130,000 clones, 69% occurring once. Source material: peripheral blood. The receptors stem from a man at least 80 years old with acute or convalescent COVID-19. The CDR3 runs from the conserved cysteine through the conserved F or W. The order of the fields is V gene, D gene, J gene, clone size, CDR3 protein, CDR3 DNA. The D gene is left open where the match is weak. Not all rows give a size; the values are once, few, many and, for expanded clones, a class.

v_call: TRBV6-2/TRBV6-3
d_call: TRBD1
j_call: TRBJ2-7
clone_size: -
cdr3_aa: CASSYPPGQGEREQYF
cdr3_nt: TGTGCCAGCAGTTACCCGCCGGGACAGGGGGAAAGGGAGCAGTACTTC

v_call: TRBV20-1
d_call: -
j_call: TRBJ1-5
clone_size: -
cdr3_aa: CSASGGLGNQPQHF
cdr3_nt: TGCAGTGCTAGTGGGGGCTTGGGCAATCAGCCCCAGCATTTT

v_call: TRBV15
d_call: -
j_call: TRBJ2-5
clone_size: -
cdr3_aa: CATSRGGGTQYF
cdr3_nt: TGTGCCACCAGCAGAGGAGGGGGGACCCAGTACTTC

v_call: TRBV7-9
d_call: TRBD1
j_call: TRBJ2-1
clone_size: once
cdr3_aa: CASSLYWDRDYNEQFF
cdr3_nt: TGTGCCAGCAGCTTATATTGGGACAGGGACTACAATGAGCAGTTCTTC

v_call: TRBV6-1
d_call: -
j_call: TRBJ1-3
clone_size: -
cdr3_aa: CASSEASGNTIYF
cdr3_nt: TGTGCCAGCAGTGAAGCGTCAGGAAACACCATATATTTT

v_call: TRBV19
d_call: TRBD2
j_call: TRBJ2-7
clone_size: -
cdr3_aa: CASSTPGRSSYEQYF
cdr3_nt: TGTGCCAGTAGTACCCCCGGGAGGAGCTCCTACGAGCAGTACTTC

v_call: TRBV27
d_call: -
j_call: TRBJ2-3
clone_size: -
cdr3_aa: CASRPKGAVLADTQYF
cdr3_nt: TGTGCCAGCAGACCTAAGGGAGCGGTGCTTGCGGATACGCAGTATTTT

v_call: TRBV11-2
d_call: -
j_call: TRBJ2-7
clone_size: once
cdr3_aa: CASSLGSFSYEQYF
cdr3_nt: TGTGCCAGCAGCTTGGGCAGCTTTTCCTACGAGCAGTACTTC

v_call: TRBV14
d_call: TRBD1
j_call: TRBJ1-2
clone_size: -
cdr3_aa: CASSLGTVGIYTF
cdr3_nt: TGTGCCAGCAGCCTCGGGACAGTTGGTATCTACACCTTC

v_call: TRBV2
d_call: -
j_call: TRBJ2-5
clone_size: -
cdr3_aa: CASNTQAQETQYF
cdr3_nt: TGTGCCAGCAACACGCAGGCGCAAGAGACCCAGTACTTC

v_call: TRBV15
d_call: -
j_call: TRBJ2-7
clone_size: -
cdr3_aa: CATSRDPGSYEQYF
cdr3_nt: TGTGCCACCAGCAGAGATCCAGGCTCCTACGAGCAGTACTTC

v_call: TRBV6-5
d_call: TRBD1
j_call: TRBJ2-1
clone_size: -
cdr3_aa: CASRPGTGGEQFF
cdr3_nt: TGTGCCAGCAGGCCCGGGACAGGCGGTGAGCAGTTCTTC

v_call: TRBV4-2
d_call: -
j_call: TRBJ1-2
clone_size: -
cdr3_aa: CASSRTDSLSYTF
cdr3_nt: TGTGCCAGCAGCCGAACGGACAGTTTGAGCTACACCTTC

v_call: TRBV3-1/TRBV3-2
d_call: -
j_call: TRBJ1-2
clone_size: -
cdr3_aa: CASSRGFNYGYTF
cdr3_nt: TGTGCCAGCAGCCGAGGGTTTAACTATGGCTACACCTTC

v_call: TRBV19
d_call: -
j_call: TRBJ2-2
clone_size: -
cdr3_aa: CASRNGGTNTGELFF
cdr3_nt: TGTGCCAGTAGGAATGGGGGCACCAACACCGGGGAGCTGTTTTTT

v_call: TRBV5-1
d_call: -
j_call: TRBJ2-7
clone_size: -
cdr3_aa: CASSLDRTTFYEQYF
cdr3_nt: TGCGCCAGCAGCTTGGATCGGACTACGTTCTACGAGCAGTACTTC

v_call: TRBV13
d_call: TRBD1
j_call: TRBJ2-7
clone_size: -
cdr3_aa: CASSLDRGTGHSYEQYF
cdr3_nt: TGTGCCAGCAGCTTAGACCGCGGGACAGGTCATTCCTACGAGCAGTACTTC

v_call: TRBV18
d_call: -
j_call: TRBJ2-7
clone_size: -
cdr3_aa: CASSPRIEQVAEEQYF
cdr3_nt: TGTGCCAGCTCACCTCGAATAGAACAGGTGGCAGAAGAGCAGTACTTC

v_call: TRBV19
d_call: -
j_call: TRBJ2-5
clone_size: -
cdr3_aa: CASGRIEETQYF
cdr3_nt: TGTGCCAGTGGCAGGATAGAGGAGACCCAGTACTTC

v_call: TRBV7-9
d_call: TRBD1
j_call: TRBJ2-7
clone_size: few
cdr3_aa: CASSYSRDSKGYEQYF
cdr3_nt: TGTGCCAGCAGCTATAGCCGGGACAGCAAAGGCTACGAGCAGTACTTC

v_call: TRBV5-6
d_call: -
j_call: TRBJ1-4
clone_size: few
cdr3_aa: CASSLGASYEKLFF
cdr3_nt: TGTGCCAGCAGCTTGGGGGCCTCCTACGAAAAACTGTTTTTT

v_call: TRBV21-1
d_call: -
j_call: TRBJ2-2
clone_size: -
cdr3_aa: CASSSPDTGELFF
cdr3_nt: TGTGCCAGCAGCAGCCCGGACACCGGGGAGCTGTTTTTT

v_call: TRBV29-1
d_call: TRBD1
j_call: TRBJ1-1
clone_size: -
cdr3_aa: CSTLTGGGSTEAFF
cdr3_nt: TGCAGCACACTGACAGGGGGTGGGAGCACTGAAGCTTTCTTT

v_call: TRBV6-4
d_call: -
j_call: TRBJ2-3
clone_size: few
cdr3_aa: CASSVGNTRGDTQYF
cdr3_nt: TGTGCCAGCAGTGTCGGGAACACTAGAGGAGATACGCAGTATTTT

v_call: TRBV19
d_call: -
j_call: TRBJ2-3
clone_size: -
cdr3_aa: CASSPWGDPKGSDTQYF
cdr3_nt: TGTGCCAGTAGTCCCTGGGGCGATCCGAAAGGTTCAGATACGCAGTATTTT

v_call: TRBV5-6
d_call: -
j_call: TRBJ2-3
clone_size: -
cdr3_aa: CASSLPGLATDTQYF
cdr3_nt: TGTGCCAGCAGCTTGCCCGGACTTGCCACAGATACGCAGTATTTT

v_call: TRBV30
d_call: TRBD2
j_call: TRBJ2-7
clone_size: once
cdr3_aa: CAWNVRTSGSYEQYF
cdr3_nt: TGTGCCTGGAACGTGCGGACTAGCGGGAGCTACGAGCAGTACTTC

v_call: TRBV9
d_call: -
j_call: TRBJ2-4
clone_size: few
cdr3_aa: CASSVGRAQNIQYF
cdr3_nt: TGTGCCAGCAGCGTAGGCAGGGCCCAAAACATTCAGTACTTC

v_call: TRBV6-5
d_call: -
j_call: TRBJ2-1
clone_size: -
cdr3_aa: CASSRRRGEQFF
cdr3_nt: TGTGCCAGCAGCCGGAGGAGAGGTGAGCAGTTCTTC

v_call: TRBV5-4
d_call: TRBD1
j_call: TRBJ2-6
clone_size: -
cdr3_aa: CASRPGQGTSGANVLTF
cdr3_nt: TGTGCCAGCAGACCGGGACAGGGGACTTCTGGGGCCAACGTCCTGACTTTC

v_call: TRBV6-5
d_call: -
j_call: TRBJ1-1
clone_size: once
cdr3_aa: CASRRGRDNTEAFF
cdr3_nt: TGTGCCAGCAGGCGAGGTCGGGATAACACTGAAGCTTTCTTT